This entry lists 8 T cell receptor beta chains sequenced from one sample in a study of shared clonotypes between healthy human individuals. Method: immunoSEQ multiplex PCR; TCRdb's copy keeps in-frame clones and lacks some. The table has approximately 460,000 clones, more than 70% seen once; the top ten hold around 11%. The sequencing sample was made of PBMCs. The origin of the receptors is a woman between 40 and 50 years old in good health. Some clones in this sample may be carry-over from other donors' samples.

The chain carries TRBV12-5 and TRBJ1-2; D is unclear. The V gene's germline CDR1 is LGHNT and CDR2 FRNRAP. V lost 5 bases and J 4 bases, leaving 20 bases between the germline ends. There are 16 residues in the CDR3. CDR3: CASGNYTLFVGYGYTF. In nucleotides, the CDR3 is TGTGCTAGTGGTAACTACACCCTCTTCGTAGGCTATGGCTACACCTTC.

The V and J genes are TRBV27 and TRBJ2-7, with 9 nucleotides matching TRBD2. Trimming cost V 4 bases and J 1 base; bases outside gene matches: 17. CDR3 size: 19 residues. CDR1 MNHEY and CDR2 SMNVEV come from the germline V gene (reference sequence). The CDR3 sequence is CASSSLVGGPSGASYEQYF. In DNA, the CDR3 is TGTGCCAGCAGTTCACTAGTGGGGGGACCTAGCGGGGCATCCTACGAGCAGTACTTC.

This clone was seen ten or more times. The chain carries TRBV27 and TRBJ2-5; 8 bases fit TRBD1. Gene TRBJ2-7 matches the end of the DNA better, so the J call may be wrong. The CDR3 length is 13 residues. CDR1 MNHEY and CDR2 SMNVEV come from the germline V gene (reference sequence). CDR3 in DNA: TGTGCCAGCAGCCAGGGGGCCACCTACGAGCAGTACTTC. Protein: CASSQGATYEQYF.

The CDR3 is CASSFSSRETQYF. CDR3 nucleotide sequence: TGCGCCAGCAGCTTTTCTAGTCGGGAGACCCAGTACTTC. The chain couples TRBV5-1 to TRBJ2-5, with no clear D. The CDR3 has 13 amino acids. The V end was cut by 2 bases, the J end by 5 bases, with 10 bases between. CDR1 SGHRS and CDR2 YFSETQ come from the germline V gene.

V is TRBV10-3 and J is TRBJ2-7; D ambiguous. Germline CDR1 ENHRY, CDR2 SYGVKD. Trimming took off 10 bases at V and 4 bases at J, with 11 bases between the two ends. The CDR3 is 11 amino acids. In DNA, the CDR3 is TGTGCCACCTGGTCCCTGTACGAGCAGTACTTC. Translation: CATWSLYEQYF.

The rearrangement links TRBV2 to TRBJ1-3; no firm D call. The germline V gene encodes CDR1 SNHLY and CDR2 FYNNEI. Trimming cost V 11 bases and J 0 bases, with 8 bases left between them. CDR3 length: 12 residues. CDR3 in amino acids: CAVGVSGNTIYF. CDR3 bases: TGTGCCGTCGGGGTCTCTGGAAACACCATATATTTT.

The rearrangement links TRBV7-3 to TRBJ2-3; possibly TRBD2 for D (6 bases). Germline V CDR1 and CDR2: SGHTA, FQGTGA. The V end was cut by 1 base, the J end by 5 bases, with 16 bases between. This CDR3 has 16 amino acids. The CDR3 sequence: CASSLNPPGVRDTQYF. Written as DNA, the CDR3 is TGTGCCAGCAGCTTAAATCCGCCGGGGGTCCGAGATACGCAGTATTTT.

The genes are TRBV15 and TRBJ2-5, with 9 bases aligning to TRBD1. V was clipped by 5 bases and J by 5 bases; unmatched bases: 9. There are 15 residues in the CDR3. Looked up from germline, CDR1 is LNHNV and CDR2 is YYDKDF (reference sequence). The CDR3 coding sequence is TGTGCCACCAGCCGGGACAGGGTTAATGTGGAGACCCAGTACTTC. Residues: CATSRDRVNVETQYF.